One sample yielded the 30 T cell receptor beta chains listed below, sequenced in a study of cytomegalovirus exposure and HLA in healthy donors. The PCR had 60 Vbeta and 13 Jbeta primers. Repertoires were generated with immunoSEQ multiplex PCR, while TCRdb's copy carries only in-frame clones and drops some. The data show tens of thousands of clones, about 70% seen once. Sequenced material: PBMCs. All receptors come from a man aged 35 to 55 in good health and CMV-seropositive.

In its sample, this clone was seen a few times. J is TRBJ1-3 and V is TRBV7-9; the match to TRBD1 covers 7 bases. CDR1 is SEHNR and CDR2 is FQNEAQ in the germline V gene (reference sequence). The CDR3 is 14 residues long. Trimming at V came to 4 bases and at J to 2 bases, leaving 2 bases not matched to a gene. CDR3 sequence: CASSYRGTGNTIYF. The DNA for the CDR3 is TGTGCCAGCAGCTACAGGGGAACTGGAAACACCATATATTTT.

The chain carries TRBV4-2 and TRBJ2-7, with TRBD2 matching 10 bases. With 4 bases clipped from V and 2 bases from J, the junction kept 20 bases outside the gene matches. In germline, CDR1 is LGHNA, CDR2 YNFKEQ. The length of the CDR3 is 20 residues. The CDR3 sequence: CASSRKLAGLAALTAYEQYF. CDR3 bases: TGTGCCAGCAGCCGGAAGCTTGCCGGACTAGCGGCCCTCACAGCCTACGAGCAGTACTTC.

Notes on this clone: One end of the junction varies from germline; a read error may be responsible. This rearrangement joins TRBV6-1 to TRBJ1-1, with 7 positions matching TRBD1. This CDR3 has 16 residues. Germline assignment: CDR1 MNHNS and CDR2 SASEGT. The CDR3 DNA reads as TGTGCCAGCAGTGAAGCGCTCGTCAGGGGGAACGCTGAAGCTTTCTTT. Translation gives CASSEALVRGNAEAFF.

The chain couples TRBV28 to TRBJ2-5, with a weak D call TRBD2 (6 bases). The germline V gene encodes CDR1 MDHEN and CDR2 SYDVKM. This CDR3 is 13 amino acids long. Trimming cost V 6 bases and J 5 bases, with 13 bases left between them. The CDR3: CASSYSGRETQYF. DNA of the CDR3: TGTGCCAGCAGCTACAGCGGGCGGGAGACCCAGTACTTC.

This chain connects TRBV2 to TRBJ2-1; tentatively, D is TRBD2 (6 bases). Germline V CDR1 and CDR2: SNHLY, FYNNEI. This CDR3 contains 17 residues. Trimming removed 5 bases at V and 6 bases at J, with 23 bases between. CDR3 DNA: TGTGCCAGCAGTAAACGAGCTACGGGAGTAAGGGGCAATGAGCAGTTCTTC. Encoded protein: CASSKRATGVRGNEQFF.

V gene TRBV27 combines with J gene TRBJ2-7; tentatively, D is TRBD1 (5 bases). The CDR3 sequence is 16 residues long. V lost 6 bases, J lost 0 bases, and 18 bases lay in between. The germline CDR1 and CDR2 sequences are MNHEY and SMNVEV (reference sequence). CDR3 region: CASSPGSGRASYEQYF. CDR3 nucleotides: TGTGCCAGCAGCCCCGGTTCGGGCAGGGCCTCCTACGAGCAGTACTTC.

This clone appeared a few times. This chain connects TRBV7-9 to TRBJ1-5; D perhaps matches TRBD1 (5 bases). V was cut by 5 bases and J by 1 base, with 12 bases left in between. This CDR3 is built from 15 residues. From germline, CDR1 is SEHNR and CDR2 FQNEAQ (reference sequence). CDR3 in DNA: TGTGCCAGCAGCCCAGAAAGGGGCAGCAATCAGCCCCAGCATTTT. Translating it yields CASSPERGSNQPQHF.

This rearrangement joins TRBV5-4 to TRBJ2-1; 8 bases line up with TRBD1. Germline values: CDR1 SGHNT, CDR2 YYREEE (reference sequence). With 3 bases clipped from V and 9 bases from J, the junction kept 11 bases outside the gene matches. This CDR3 comprises 15 residues. The CDR3: CASSSQGASVSEQFF. The CDR3 nucleotides read TGTGCCAGCAGCTCTCAGGGGGCGTCCGTCAGTGAGCAGTTCTTC.

This chain links TRBV11-2 with TRBJ2-2; D uncertain. V was shortened by 1 base and J by 6 bases, with 9 bases between the two germline ends. CDR1 is SGHAT, CDR2 FQNNGV, per germline. The CDR3 consists of 14 residues. The CDR3 sequence is CASSLGARPGELFF. For the CDR3, the DNA is TGTGCCAGCAGCTTAGGAGCACGTCCCGGGGAGCTGTTTTTT.

J is TRBJ1-1 and V is TRBV7-2; D gene unclear. Trimming took 5 bases from V and 2 from J, leaving 15 bases between them. There are 15 residues in the CDR3. CDR1 and CDR2 (germline): SGHTA, FQGNSA. CDR3 loop: CASSTPPGINTEAFF. The CDR3 DNA reads TGTGCCAGCAGCACCCCCCCGGGGATAAACACTGAAGCTTTCTTT.

The rearrangement joins TRBV27 to TRBJ2-6, with 12 bases lining up with TRBD2. Germline V CDR1 and CDR2: MNHEY, SMNVEV (reference sequence). The CDR3 length is 18 residues. Trimming cost V 6 bases and J 0 bases; bases outside gene matches: 6. CDR3 DNA sequence: TGTGCCAGCAGCCTAGCTAGCGGGAGGGCCTCTGGGGCCAACGTCCTGACTTTC. Translated, it gives CASSLASGRASGANVLTF.

The chain carries TRBV7-9 and TRBJ2-7, with TRBD1 matching over 8 bases. Germline assignment: CDR1 SEHNR and CDR2 FQNEAQ (reference sequence). Losses at the gene ends were 5 bases for V and 4 bases for J; bases not matched to a gene: 10. There are 15 residues in the CDR3. CDR3 residues: CASSRLGQGTYEQYF. Here the CDR3 DNA reads TGTGCCAGCAGCCGTCTTGGACAGGGAACTTACGAGCAGTACTTC.

Judged by abundance, this clone is medium-sized (0.01 to 0.1%). The CDR3 bases are TGTGCCAGCAGCCCGAGTACAGGGACTAATGAAAAACTGTTTTTT. Encoded protein: CASSPSTGTNEKLFF. V gene TRBV11-2 combines with J gene TRBJ1-4; D might be TRBD1 (6 bases). Looked up from germline, CDR1 is SGHAT and CDR2 is FQNNGV. Deletions cut 5 bases from V and 2 bases from J, with 12 bases between. There are 15 residues in the CDR3.

The chain employs TRBV7-9 and TRBJ1-1; D possibly corresponds to TRBD1 (5 bases). Per germline, CDR1 SEHNR and CDR2 FQNEAQ (reference sequence). The CDR3 sequence is 13 residues long. V lost 7 bases and J lost 8, with 17 bases in between. DNA of the CDR3: TGTGCCAGCATCTCCGGGACTTTTACCGAAGCTTTCTTT. Amino acid sequence: CASISGTFTEAFF.

CDR3: CASSQDRVNTEAFF. CDR3 nucleotide sequence: TGTGCCAGTAGTCAGGACAGGGTGAACACTGAAGCTTTCTTT. V usage is TRBV19 and J usage is TRBJ1-1, with 8 bases matching TRBD1. The CDR3 covers 14 residues. Per the germline V gene, CDR1 is LNHDA and CDR2 is SQIVND (reference sequence). V gave up 5 bases and J gave up 0 bases; unmatched junction bases: 2.

Remarks on this clone: Other DNA sequences in the sample encode the same CDR3. V gene TRBV5-4 combines with J gene TRBJ1-2; D is undetermined. Germline V lookup: CDR1 SGHNT, CDR2 YYREEE (reference sequence). This CDR3 contains 18 residues. Trimming shortened V by 4 bases and J by 4 bases, and 26 bases separated the two germline ends. The CDR3 DNA sequence: TGTGCCAGCAGCCGCTCCGTTTTTGCCCCTGAGCATAGCTATGGCTACACCTTC. Protein sequence: CASSRSVFAPEHSYGYTF.

The rearrangement joins TRBV2 to TRBJ1-2; 8 positions match TRBD1. Germline lookup yields CDR1 SNHLY and CDR2 FYNNEI. The CDR3 runs to 13 residues. V was pared by 7 bases and J by 4 bases, with 5 bases of the junction left unmatched. This chain's CDR3 is CASTGTGLYGYTF. The CDR3, as DNA: TGTGCCAGCACCGGGACAGGACTCTATGGCTACACCTTC.

The chain recombines TRBV7-2 with TRBJ1-1; a weak D match, TRBD1 (5 bases). The CDR3 consists of 13 residues. V shed 5 bases and J shed 8 bases, with 15 bases lying between them. Germline lookup yields CDR1 SGHTA and CDR2 FQGNSA. The CDR3 spells CASSLSFRAEAFF. As DNA, the CDR3 is TGTGCCAGCAGCCTTAGTTTCAGGGCAGAAGCTTTCTTT. Full variable domain (outside the CDR3, taken from reference TRBV7-2 and TRBJ1-1): GAGVSQSPSNKVTEKGKDVELRCDPISGHTALYWYRQSLGQGLEFLIYFQGNSAPDKSGLPSDRFSAERTGGSVSTLTIQRTQQEDSAVYLCASSLSFRAEAFFGQGTRLTVV.

For this clone: One junction end does not reproduce the germline sequence, and a read error may be involved. This chain links TRBV7-7 with TRBJ2-1; 8 nucleotides line up with TRBD1. Germline V lookup: CDR1 SSHAT, CDR2 FNYEAQ (reference sequence). The CDR3 spans 16 residues. CDR3 amino acids: CASSLRTGMAMTEQFF. The CDR3 nucleotides read TGTGCTAGCAGCTTAAGGACAGGGATGGCGATGACTGAGCAGTTCTTC.

V is TRBV28 and J is TRBJ2-3; TRBD2 aligns across 8 bases. Trimming removed 6 bases from V and 3 bases from J; junction bases left unmatched: 11. Germline assignment: CDR1 MDHEN and CDR2 SYDVKM. This CDR3 contains 16 residues. CDR3 in DNA: TGTGCCAGCAGCCGACTAGCGCTCCAAGGAACAGATACGCAGTATTTT. Its protein is CASSRLALQGTDTQYF.

This clone was detected many times. The V and J genes are TRBV5-1 and TRBJ2-1; possible D gene TRBD1, 6 bases. Trimming removed 0 bases from V and 3 bases from J, with 7 bases in between. The CDR3 covers 14 residues. In germline, CDR1 is SGHRS, CDR2 YFSETQ. The CDR3 nucleotides read TGCGCCAGCAGCTTGGGACAGGACTACAATGAGCAGTTCTTC. Amino acid sequence: CASSLGQDYNEQFF.

The J gene is TRBJ2-1, the V gene TRBV4-3; TRBD1 matches 7 bases. The CDR3 totals 15 residues. J was trimmed by 3 bases and V by 3 bases; bases with no gene match: 5. Germline loops: CDR1 LGHNA, CDR2 YSLEER. The CDR3 reads CASSQRQGVYNEQFF. The CDR3 DNA sequence: TGCGCCAGCAGCCAGAGACAGGGTGTCTACAATGAGCAGTTCTTC.

This clone has a single count. V is TRBV11-2 and J is TRBJ1-1; D unclear. The V end lost 0 bases, the J end lost 0 bases, and 8 bases lay between the germline ends. Germline values: CDR1 SGHAT, CDR2 FQNNGV. The CDR3 length is 15 residues. CDR3 loop: CASSLDPAMNTEAFF. The CDR3 nucleotides are TGTGCCAGCAGCTTAGACCCCGCGATGAACACTGAAGCTTTCTTT.

The genes are TRBV28 and TRBJ2-1; 7 bases match TRBD1. This CDR3 has 12 residues. J gave up 9 bases and V 5 bases, and 4 bases lay outside the gene matches. Germline CDR1 MDHEN, CDR2 SYDVKM. This CDR3 is CASSDRAGEQFF. CDR3 bases: TGTGCCAGCAGTGACAGGGCTGGTGAGCAGTTCTTC.

J is TRBJ1-2 and V is TRBV7-9, with D maybe TRBD1 (5 bases). Germline lookup yields CDR1 SEHNR and CDR2 FQNEAQ (reference sequence). The length of the CDR3 is 15 residues. The ends were cut back, 4 bases at V and 2 bases at J, with 14 bases in the middle. CDR3 region: CASSSSGRTNYGYTF. In DNA, the CDR3 is TGTGCCAGCAGCTCATCAGGGCGGACGAACTATGGCTACACCTTC.

In its sample, this clone was seen a few times. This chain uses TRBV7-2 with TRBJ1-1, with D perhaps matching TRBD1 (5 bases). V shed 5 bases and J shed 6 bases, with 13 bases lying between them. Germline CDR1 is SGHTA and CDR2 is FQGNSA. This CDR3 contains 13 residues. CDR3 region: CASSPGHKAEAFF. CDR3 nucleotides: TGTGCCAGCAGCCCCGGACACAAGGCTGAAGCTTTCTTT.

In this sample, this clone turned up a few times. The rearrangement uses TRBV4-1 and TRBJ1-1; TRBD1 agrees at 8 bases. This CDR3 is 19 amino acids long. Trimming at V came to 4 bases and at J to 1 base, leaving 17 bases not matched to a gene. From germline, CDR1 is MGHRA and CDR2 YSYEKL. The CDR3 region is CASSPPDRGAEWWNTEAFF. The CDR3 DNA is TGCGCCAGCAGCCCCCCTGACAGGGGAGCGGAATGGTGGAACACTGAAGCTTTCTTT.

This sequence joins TRBV6-6 and TRBJ2-5; D might be TRBD1 (6 bases). The J call may be mistaken, given a closer DNA end match to TRBJ2-7. This CDR3 is 15 amino acids long. The germline CDR1 and CDR2 sequences are MNHNY and SVGAGI (reference sequence). The CDR3, as DNA: TGTGCCAGCAGTTCTCCGGACAGTCCAACCTACGAGCAGTACTTC. Amino acids: CASSSPDSPTYEQYF.

The rearrangement uses TRBV11-1 and TRBJ2-7, with D maybe TRBD1 (5 bases). Trimming pared 5 bases from V and 5 bases from J, leaving 16 bases between. The CDR3 is made up of 14 amino acids. Germline assignment: CDR1 SGHAT and CDR2 FQDESV (reference sequence). The CDR3 spells CASSAVRVRDEQYF. The CDR3, as DNA: TGTGCCAGCAGCGCAGTCAGGGTCAGAGACGAGCAGTACTTC.

This clone was recorded a few times. The chain links TRBV28 to TRBJ2-5, with 13 bases that match TRBD2. The CDR3 is 17 residues long. CDR1 is MDHEN, CDR2 SYDVKM, per germline. Germline trimming cut 2 bases from V and 4 bases from J; bases unmatched to any gene: 7. The CDR3: CASSLAQGLAGTETQYF. DNA of the CDR3: TGTGCCAGCAGTTTAGCGCAGGGACTAGCGGGGACAGAGACCCAGTACTTC.